This entry describes one T cell receptor (beta chain). The data stem from a study of shared clonotypes between healthy human individuals. Germline CDR1 reads MDHEN; CDR2 reads SYDVKM. The CDR3 has 14 residues. Trimming took 10 bases from V and 1 from J; bases not matched to a gene: 4. Investigators divided CD4+ cells into CD45RA+ naive and CD45RA-negative memory subsets. Each subset's genomic DNA was shared equally among a number of immunoSEQ plates. Data came from immunoSEQ multiplex PCR; TCRdb stores just in-frame clones and leaves some out. This sample has around 700,000 clones, with about two thirds found just once.

The chain couples TRBV28 to TRBJ2-2; 9 bases align to TRBD2. Sequences were obtained from memory CD4+ T cells sorted from blood. The subset denotes: CD45RA-negative fraction. The sequence was obtained from a young woman in good health. DNA for the CDR3: TGTGCCATTGGTAGCGGGGGGAACACCGGGGAGCTGTTTTTT. Amino acid sequence: CAIGSGGNTGELFF. Looking up the rest from reference TRBV28 and TRBJ2-2 gives the full variable domain: DVKVTQSSRYLVKRTGEKVFLECVQDMDHENMFWYRQDPGLGLRLIYFSYDVKMKEKGDIPEGYSVSREKKERFSLILESASTNQTSMYLCAIGSGGNTGELFFGEGSRLTVL.